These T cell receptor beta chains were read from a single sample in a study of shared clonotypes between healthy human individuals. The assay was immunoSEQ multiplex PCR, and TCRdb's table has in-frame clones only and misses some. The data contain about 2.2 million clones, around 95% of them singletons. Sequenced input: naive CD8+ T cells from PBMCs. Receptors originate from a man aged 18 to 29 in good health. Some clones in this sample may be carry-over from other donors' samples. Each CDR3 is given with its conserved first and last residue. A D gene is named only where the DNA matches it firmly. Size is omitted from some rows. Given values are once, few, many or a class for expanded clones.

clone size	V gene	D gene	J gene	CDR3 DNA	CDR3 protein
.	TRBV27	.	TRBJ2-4	TGTGCCAGCAGCCAGGGGAGTAGAGGCAAAAACATTCAGTACTTC	CASSQGSRGKNIQYF
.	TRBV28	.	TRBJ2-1	TGTGCCAGCAGTTTGCGTCTAGGTAATCACAATGAGCAGTTCTTC	CASSLRLGNHNEQFF
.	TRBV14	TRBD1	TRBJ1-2	TGTGCCAGCAGCCAAGGCAGGGGGTACTATGGCTACACCTTC	CASSQGRGYYGYTF
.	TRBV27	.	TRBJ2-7	TGTGCCAGCAGTCTCCGCGGCCCCTACGAGCAGTACTTC	CASSLRGPYEQYF
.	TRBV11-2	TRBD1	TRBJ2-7	TGTGCCAGCAGCTTTCCATCCCGGGACAGCTCCTACGAGCAGTACTTC	CASSFPSRDSSYEQYF
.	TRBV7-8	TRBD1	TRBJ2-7	TGTGCCAGCAGCTTCCCGCCGGGGCTCACAGGGGGGAGCTCCTACGAGCAGTACTTC	CASSFPPGLTGGSSYEQYF
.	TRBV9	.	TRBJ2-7	TGTGCCAGCAGCGGAGACCGACCCTACGAGCAGTACTTC	CASSGDRPYEQYF
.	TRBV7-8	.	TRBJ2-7	TGTGCCAGCAGCTTAGGCGGTCCCTACGAGCAGTACTTC	CASSLGGPYEQYF
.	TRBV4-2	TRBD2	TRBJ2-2	TGTGCCAGCAGCCAAGATGGGGTAGCGGGAGGGCCTAACACCGGGGAGCTGTTTTTT	CASSQDGVAGGPNTGELFF
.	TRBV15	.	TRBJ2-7	TGTGCCACCAGCTCCGGGGGGCACCCGCCCGAGCAGTACTTC	CATSSGGHPPEQYF
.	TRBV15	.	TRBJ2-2	TGTGCCACCAGCAGAGTAACAACTACCGGGGAGCTGTTTTTT	CATSRVTTTGELFF
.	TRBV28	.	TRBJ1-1	TGTGCCAGCAGTTTAATGGGGCACACTGAAGCTTTCTTT	CASSLMGHTEAFF
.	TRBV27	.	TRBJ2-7	TGTGCCAGCATCCGAGGGACCAGTCGCCAGAACGAGCAGTACTTC	CASIRGTSRQNEQYF
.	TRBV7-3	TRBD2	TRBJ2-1	TGTGCCAGCAGCTTGACTAGCGGGAGCTTCTATGAGCAGTTCTTC	CASSLTSGSFYEQFF
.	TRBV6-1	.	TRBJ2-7	TGTGCCAGCAGACCGACCGACTGGGGCTCCTACGAGCAGTACTTC	CASRPTDWGSYEQYF
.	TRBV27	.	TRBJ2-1	TGTGCCAGCAGCTGGGCGGGGGCGGGGGAGCAGTTCTTC	CASSWAGAGEQFF
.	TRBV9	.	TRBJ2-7	TGTGCCAGCAGCGTAGGGCCTAGCGCCACCTACGAGCAGTACTTC	CASSVGPSATYEQYF
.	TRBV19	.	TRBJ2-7	TGTGCCAGTAGTATCGGGGGGCTGGGAGGAGAGCAGTACTTC	CASSIGGLGGEQYF
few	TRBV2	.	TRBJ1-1	TGTGCCAGCATTCCGGGACGGTTGAACACTGAAGCTTTCTTT	CASIPGRLNTEAFF
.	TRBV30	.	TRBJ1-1	TGTGCCTGGAGTGTACGAAGGTGGTCCACTGAAGCTTTCTTT	CAWSVRRWSTEAFF